What follows is one TCR beta chain and its context. The specificity of this receptor is unknown. Base qualities are not provided; no much larger clone lies one nucleotide away. The sequencer was an Illumina HiSeq 1500. TCRdb reprocessed the public reads (quality trimming at Q25 with fastp, clone calling with MiXCR) and kept in-frame beta chains. Rows matching on CDR3 protein sequence are summarized as one entry with the most common DNA and genes. The sample table contains 380,000 or so distinct CDR3 sequences; only one count was recorded for nearly 35% of them. The ten largest clonotypes hold 13% of the sample. The sample's treatment or condition, from its label and the paper: in vitro stimulation with specific CMV peptide epitopes to enrich CMV-specific T cells. Including the terminal cysteine and phenylalanine, the CDR3 comprises 13 residues. The read is trimmed to its CDR3 DNA, 39 bases read in frame from base 1. CDR1 and CDR2 are drawn from the germline V gene (reference sequence): LNHNV, YYDKDF. V sheds 3 bases and J sheds 6 bases, leaving 12 bases between their ends.

These data come from a study of T cell repertoires in cytomegalovirus infection (dated by TCRdb to between 2017 and 2020). For the study in its entirety: Recently identified HLA-C-restricted CMV epitopes, whose presentation resists viral immunomodulation, were targeted by peptide stimulations together with well-studied HLA-B-restricted epitopes. Donor HLA type was relevant to the analysis, as public TCR beta signatures indicated carriage of CMV infection together with the matching HLA type. The study at large found these results: The ex vivo response was dominated by HLA-C-restricted CMV-specific TCR beta clonotypes, and the single most frequent clonotype in two of eight donors was supplied by these HLA-C-restricted clonotypes. In both this cohort and an independent cohort of 352 donors, the cumulative frequency of public TCR beta family members distinguished carriers of CMV infection plus the relevant HLA type.

The receptor chain draws on TRBV15 and TRBJ2-7; a confident D gene designation cannot be given. Sequences were derived from cultured PBMCs, sampled from culture after CMV antigen stimulation. This receptor was taken from a human donor in good health (CMV status not recorded). Some clones in this sample may be carry-over from other donors' samples. The bases are TGTGCCACCAGCAGTGCGGTCGGTCCCGAGCAGTACTTC. Its translation reads: CATSSAVGPEQYF.